This T cell receptor (beta chain) was sequenced during a study of response to subunit inactivated influenza vaccine. This clonotype has more than one count but fewer than ten. Its antigen is undetermined. Regarding the study as a whole: Authors proposed each seasonal influenza vaccination draws in few new T cells.

TCRdb independently ran MiXCR on the RT-PCR reads; one entry per CDR3 protein. Among around 530,000 distinct CDR3 sequences listed, about 12% were seen once. The material was PBMCs from blood, obtained on the day of vaccination. The clonotype comes from a man in his fifties who received an inactivated influenza vaccine.

The CDR3 DNA reads TGCAGTGCTAGCCGGAGCGGGGGGGAGCAGTTCTTC. Translation: CSASRSGGEQFF. The V gene is TRBV20-1, the J gene TRBJ2-1; the match to TRBD2 covers 9 bases. The germline gives CDR1 DFQATT, CDR2 SNEGSKA (reference sequence). The CDR3 has 12 amino acids. V shed 3 bases, J shed 10 bases, and the junction held 4 bases outside the gene matches.